This TCR beta chain was sequenced during a study of T cells in Graves' hyperthyroidism and ophthalmopathy. Findings and caveats of the study: A 13 V-J signature model discriminated ophthalmopathy versus stable hyperthyroidism.

On this clonotype: Its antigen remains unknown.

Diagnosis of hyperthyroidism was new in patients aged 18 to 65, and its duration was under 2 months. Together with thyroid ultrasound, orbital computed tomography, serum thyroxine and TRAb, clinical symptoms were used for diagnoses. Initially, at the first diagnosis of hyperthyroidism and before any ophthalmopathy symptoms, blood was sampled. Germline V lookup: CDR1 SGDLS, CDR2 YYNGEE. The CDR3 contains 15 residues. V was pared by 2 bases and J by 8 bases, with 12 bases of the junction left unmatched. RNA transcripts provided the source from which TCR beta CDR3 regions were amplified. The HTBI primer set was used in a first-round RT-PCR of the TCR CDR3. TCRdb recomputed calls from the multiplex PCR reads with MiXCR, one row per CDR3 protein. Found here are over 700,000 distinct CDR3 sequences, around 20% of them singletons; the top ten hold around 15%.

The sequence was obtained from a woman between 45 and 60 years old with Graves' hyperthyroidism that later progressed to Graves' ophthalmopathy. The sample comprised blood. The chain has TRBV9 and TRBJ1-2; 7 bases line up with TRBD1. Written as DNA, the CDR3 is TGTGCCAGCAGCGTTGGGACAGTCGGGATTGGAGGCTACACCTTC. Protein sequence: CASSVGTVGIGGYTF.